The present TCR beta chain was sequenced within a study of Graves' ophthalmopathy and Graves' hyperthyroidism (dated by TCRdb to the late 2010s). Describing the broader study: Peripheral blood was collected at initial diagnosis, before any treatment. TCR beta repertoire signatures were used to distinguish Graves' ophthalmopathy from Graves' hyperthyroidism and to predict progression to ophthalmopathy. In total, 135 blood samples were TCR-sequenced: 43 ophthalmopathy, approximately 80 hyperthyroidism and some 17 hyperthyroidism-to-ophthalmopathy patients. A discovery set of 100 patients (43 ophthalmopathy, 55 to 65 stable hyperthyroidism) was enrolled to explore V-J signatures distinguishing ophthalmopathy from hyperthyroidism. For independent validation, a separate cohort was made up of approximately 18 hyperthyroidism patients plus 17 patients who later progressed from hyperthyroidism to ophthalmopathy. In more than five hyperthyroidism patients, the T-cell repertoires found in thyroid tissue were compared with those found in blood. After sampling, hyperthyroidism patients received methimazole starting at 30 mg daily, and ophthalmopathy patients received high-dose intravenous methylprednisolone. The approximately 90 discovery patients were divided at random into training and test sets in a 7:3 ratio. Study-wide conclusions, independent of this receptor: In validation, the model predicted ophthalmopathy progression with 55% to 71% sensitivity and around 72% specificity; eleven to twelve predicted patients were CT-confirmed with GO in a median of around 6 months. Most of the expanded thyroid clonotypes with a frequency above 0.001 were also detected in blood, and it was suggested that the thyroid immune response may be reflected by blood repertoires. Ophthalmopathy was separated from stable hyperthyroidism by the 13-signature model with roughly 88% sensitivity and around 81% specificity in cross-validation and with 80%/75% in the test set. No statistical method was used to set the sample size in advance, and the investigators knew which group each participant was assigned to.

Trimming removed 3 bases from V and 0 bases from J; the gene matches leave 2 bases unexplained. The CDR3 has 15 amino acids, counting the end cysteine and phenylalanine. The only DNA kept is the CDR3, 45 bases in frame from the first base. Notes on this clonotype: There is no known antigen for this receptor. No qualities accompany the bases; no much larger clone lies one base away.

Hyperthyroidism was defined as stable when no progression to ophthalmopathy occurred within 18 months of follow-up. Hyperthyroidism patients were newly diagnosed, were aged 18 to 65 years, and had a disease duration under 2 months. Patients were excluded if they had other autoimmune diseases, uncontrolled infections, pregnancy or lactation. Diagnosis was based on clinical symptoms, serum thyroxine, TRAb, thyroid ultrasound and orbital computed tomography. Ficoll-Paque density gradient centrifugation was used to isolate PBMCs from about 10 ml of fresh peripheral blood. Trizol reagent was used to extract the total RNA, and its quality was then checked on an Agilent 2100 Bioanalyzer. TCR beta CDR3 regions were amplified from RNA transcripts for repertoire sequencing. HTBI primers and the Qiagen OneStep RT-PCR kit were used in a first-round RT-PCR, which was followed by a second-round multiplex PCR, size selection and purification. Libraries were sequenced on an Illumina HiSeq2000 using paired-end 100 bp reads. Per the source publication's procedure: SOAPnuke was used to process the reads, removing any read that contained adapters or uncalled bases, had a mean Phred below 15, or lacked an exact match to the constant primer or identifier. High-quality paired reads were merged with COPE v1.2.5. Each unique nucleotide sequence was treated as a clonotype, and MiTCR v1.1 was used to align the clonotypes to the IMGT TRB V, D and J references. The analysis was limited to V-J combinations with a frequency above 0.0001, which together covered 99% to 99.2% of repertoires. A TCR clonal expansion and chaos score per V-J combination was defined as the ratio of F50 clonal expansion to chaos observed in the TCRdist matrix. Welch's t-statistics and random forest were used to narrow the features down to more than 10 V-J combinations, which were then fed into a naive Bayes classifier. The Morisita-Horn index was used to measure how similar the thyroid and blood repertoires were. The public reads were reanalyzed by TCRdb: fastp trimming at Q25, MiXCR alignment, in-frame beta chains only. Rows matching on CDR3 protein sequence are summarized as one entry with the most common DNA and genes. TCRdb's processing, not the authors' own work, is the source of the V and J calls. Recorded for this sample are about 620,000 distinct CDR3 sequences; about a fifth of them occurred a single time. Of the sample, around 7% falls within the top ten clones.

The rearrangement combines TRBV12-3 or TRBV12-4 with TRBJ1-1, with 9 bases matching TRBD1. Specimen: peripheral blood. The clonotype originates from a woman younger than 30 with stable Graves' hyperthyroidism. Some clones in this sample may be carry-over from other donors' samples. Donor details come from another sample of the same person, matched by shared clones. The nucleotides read TGTGCCAGCAGTTTCTACAGGGGGCTGAACACTGAAGCTTTCTTT. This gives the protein CASSFYRGLNTEAFF.